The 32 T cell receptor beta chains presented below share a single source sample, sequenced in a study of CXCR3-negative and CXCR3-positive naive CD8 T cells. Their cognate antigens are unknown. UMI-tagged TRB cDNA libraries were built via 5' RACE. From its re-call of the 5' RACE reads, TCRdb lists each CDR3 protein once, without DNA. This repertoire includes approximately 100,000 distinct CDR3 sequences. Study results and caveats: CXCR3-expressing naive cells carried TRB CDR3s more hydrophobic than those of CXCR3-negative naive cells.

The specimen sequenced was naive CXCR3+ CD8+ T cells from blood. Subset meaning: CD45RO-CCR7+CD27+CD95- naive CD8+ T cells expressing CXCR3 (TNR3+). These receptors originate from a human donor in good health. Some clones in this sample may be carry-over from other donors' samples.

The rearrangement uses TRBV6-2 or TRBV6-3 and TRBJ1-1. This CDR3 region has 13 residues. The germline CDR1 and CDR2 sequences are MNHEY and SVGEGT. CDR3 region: CASTQDMITEAFF.

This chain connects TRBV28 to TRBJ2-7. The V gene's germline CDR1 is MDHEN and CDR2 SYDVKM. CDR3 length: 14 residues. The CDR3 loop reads CASSFVESSYEQYF. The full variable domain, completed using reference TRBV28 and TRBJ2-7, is DVKVTQSSRYLVKRTGEKVFLECVQDMDHENMFWYRQDPGLGLRLIYFSYDVKMKEKGDIPEGYSVSREKKERFSLILESASTNQTSMYLCASSFVESSYEQYFGPGTRLTVT.

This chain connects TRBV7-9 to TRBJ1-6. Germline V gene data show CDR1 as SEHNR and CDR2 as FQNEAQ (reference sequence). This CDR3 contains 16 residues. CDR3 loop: CASSLVSANKNSPLHF. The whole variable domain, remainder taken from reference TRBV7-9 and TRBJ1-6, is DTGVSQNPRHKITKRGQNVTFRCDPISEHNRLYWYRQTLGQGPEFLTYFQNEAQLEKSRLLSDRFSAERPKGSFSTLEIQRTEQGDSAMYLCASSLVSANKNSPLHFGNGTRLTVT.

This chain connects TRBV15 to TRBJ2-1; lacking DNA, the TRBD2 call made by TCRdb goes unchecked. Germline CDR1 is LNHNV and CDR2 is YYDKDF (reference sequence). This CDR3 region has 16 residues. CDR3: CATSTTTSGGLNEQFF.

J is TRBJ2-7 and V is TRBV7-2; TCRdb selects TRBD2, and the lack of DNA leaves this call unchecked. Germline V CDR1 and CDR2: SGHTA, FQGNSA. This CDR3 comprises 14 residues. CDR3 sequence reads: CASSSPGLSYEQYF.

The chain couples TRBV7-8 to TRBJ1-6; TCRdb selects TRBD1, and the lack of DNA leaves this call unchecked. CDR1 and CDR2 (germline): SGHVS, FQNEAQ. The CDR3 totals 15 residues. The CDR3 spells CASGNLGTGAGPLHF.

The CDR3 loop is CASSFPYRVDTQYF. This chain connects TRBV5-1 to TRBJ2-3; TCRdb returns TRBD1, unconfirmable since there is no DNA. Germline lookup yields CDR1 SGHRS and CDR2 YFSETQ. CDR3 size: 14 residues.

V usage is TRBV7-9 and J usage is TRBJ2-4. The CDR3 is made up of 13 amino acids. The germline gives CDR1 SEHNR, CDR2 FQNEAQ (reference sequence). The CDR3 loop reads CAGSYLGLNIQYF.

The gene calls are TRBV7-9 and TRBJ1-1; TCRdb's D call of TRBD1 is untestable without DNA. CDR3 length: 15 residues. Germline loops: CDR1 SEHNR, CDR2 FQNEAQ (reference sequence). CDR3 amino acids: CASSSMETRGTEAFF.

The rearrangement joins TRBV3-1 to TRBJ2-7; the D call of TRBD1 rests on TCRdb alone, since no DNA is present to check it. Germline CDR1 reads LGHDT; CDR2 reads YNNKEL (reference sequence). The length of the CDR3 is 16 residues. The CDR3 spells CASSPIPGTTTYEQYF.

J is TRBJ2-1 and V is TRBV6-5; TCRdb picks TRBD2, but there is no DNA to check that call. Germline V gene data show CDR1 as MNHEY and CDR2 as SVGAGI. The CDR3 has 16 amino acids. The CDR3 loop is CASRGVAGGRFNEQFF.

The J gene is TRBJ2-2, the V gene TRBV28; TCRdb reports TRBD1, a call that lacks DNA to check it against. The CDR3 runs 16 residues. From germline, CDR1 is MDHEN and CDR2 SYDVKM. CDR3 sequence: CASRGNRVLNTGELFF.

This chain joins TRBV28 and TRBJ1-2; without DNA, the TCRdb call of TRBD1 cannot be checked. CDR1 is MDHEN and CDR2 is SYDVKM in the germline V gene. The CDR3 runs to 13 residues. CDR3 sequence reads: CASSPGQGYGYTF.

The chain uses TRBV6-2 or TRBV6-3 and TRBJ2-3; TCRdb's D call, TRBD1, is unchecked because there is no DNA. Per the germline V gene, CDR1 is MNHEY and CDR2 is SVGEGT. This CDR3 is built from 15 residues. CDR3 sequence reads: CASSYPQDYTDTQYF.

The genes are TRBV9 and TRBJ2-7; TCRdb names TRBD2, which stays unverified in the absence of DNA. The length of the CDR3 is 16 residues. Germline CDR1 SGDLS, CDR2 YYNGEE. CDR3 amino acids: CASSEGASGSVYEQYF. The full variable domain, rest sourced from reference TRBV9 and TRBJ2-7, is DSGVTQTPKHLITATGQRVTLRCSPRSGDLSVYWYQQSLDQGLQFLIQYYNGEERAKGNILERFSAQQFPDLHSELNLSSLELGDSALYFCASSEGASGSVYEQYFGPGTRLTVT.

The CDR3 here is CASSLEGLPEQYF. The V and J genes are TRBV5-1 and TRBJ2-7. This CDR3 has 13 residues. Germline loops: CDR1 SGHRS, CDR2 YFSETQ. The whole variable domain, remainder taken from reference TRBV5-1 and TRBJ2-7, is KAGVTQTPRYLIKTRGQQVTLSCSPISGHRSVSWYQQTPGQGLQFLFEYFSETQRNKGNFPGRFSGRQFSNSRSEMNVSTLELGDSALYLCASSLEGLPEQYFGPGTRLTVT.

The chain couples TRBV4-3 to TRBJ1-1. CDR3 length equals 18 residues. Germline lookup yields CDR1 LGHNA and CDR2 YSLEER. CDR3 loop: CASSQDPASLIMNTEAFF.

CDR3 loop: CSARTGGTEAFF. The rearrangement joins TRBV29-1 to TRBJ1-1; the TRBD1 assignment by TCRdb is unverifiable without DNA. The germline V gene encodes CDR1 SQVTM and CDR2 ANQGSEA. This CDR3 region has 12 residues.

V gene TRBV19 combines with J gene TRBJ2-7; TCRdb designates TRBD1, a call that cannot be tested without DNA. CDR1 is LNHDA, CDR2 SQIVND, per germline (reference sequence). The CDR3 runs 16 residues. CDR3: CASSISTGTVGHEQYF.

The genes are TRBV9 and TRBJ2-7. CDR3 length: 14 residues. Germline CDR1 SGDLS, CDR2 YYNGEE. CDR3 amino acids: CASSVGGSSYEQYF. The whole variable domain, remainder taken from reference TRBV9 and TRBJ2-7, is DSGVTQTPKHLITATGQRVTLRCSPRSGDLSVYWYQQSLDQGLQFLIQYYNGEERAKGNILERFSAQQFPDLHSELNLSSLELGDSALYFCASSVGGSSYEQYFGPGTRLTVT.

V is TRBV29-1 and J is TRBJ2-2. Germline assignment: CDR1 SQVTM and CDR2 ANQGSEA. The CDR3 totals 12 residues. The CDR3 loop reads CSVESHTGELFF.

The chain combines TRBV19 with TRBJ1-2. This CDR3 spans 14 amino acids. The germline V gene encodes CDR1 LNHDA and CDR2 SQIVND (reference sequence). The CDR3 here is CASSTLEGSYGYTF.

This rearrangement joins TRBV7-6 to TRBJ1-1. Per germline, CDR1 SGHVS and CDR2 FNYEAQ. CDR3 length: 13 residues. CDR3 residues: CASSVPEDTEAFF. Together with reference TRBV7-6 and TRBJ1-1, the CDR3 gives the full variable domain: GAGVSQSPRYKVTKRGQDVALRCDPISGHVSLYWYRQALGQGPEFLTYFNYEAQQDKSGLPNDRFSAERPEGSISTLTIQRTEQRDSAMYRCASSVPEDTEAFFGQGTRLTVV.

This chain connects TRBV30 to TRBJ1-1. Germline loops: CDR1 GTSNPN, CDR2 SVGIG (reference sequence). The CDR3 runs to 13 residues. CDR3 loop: CAWSLVLYTEAFF. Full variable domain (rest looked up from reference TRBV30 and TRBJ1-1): SQTIHQWPATLVQPVGSPLSLECTVEGTSNPNLYWYRQAAGRGLQLLFYSVGIGQISSEVPQNLSASRPQDRQFILSSKKLLLSDSGFYLCAWSLVLYTEAFFGQGTRLTVV.

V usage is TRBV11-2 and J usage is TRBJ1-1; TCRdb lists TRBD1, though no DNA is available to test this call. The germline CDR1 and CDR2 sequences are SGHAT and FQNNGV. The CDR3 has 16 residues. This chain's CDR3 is CASSLDFWGRNTEAFF.

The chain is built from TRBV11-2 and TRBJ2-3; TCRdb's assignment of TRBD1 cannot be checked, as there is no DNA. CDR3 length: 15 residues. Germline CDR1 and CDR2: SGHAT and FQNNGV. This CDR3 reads CASSLGRADSDTQYF.

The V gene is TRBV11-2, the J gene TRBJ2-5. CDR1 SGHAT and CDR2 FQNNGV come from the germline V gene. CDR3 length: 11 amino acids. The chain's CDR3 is CASSLQGTQYF.

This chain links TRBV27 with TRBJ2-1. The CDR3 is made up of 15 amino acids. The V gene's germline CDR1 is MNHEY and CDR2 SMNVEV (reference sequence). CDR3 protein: CASSLATEYYNEQFF.

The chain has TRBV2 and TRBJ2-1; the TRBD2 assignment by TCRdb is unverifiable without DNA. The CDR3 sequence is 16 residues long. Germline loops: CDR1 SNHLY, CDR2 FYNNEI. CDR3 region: CASSETSGRAYNEQFF.

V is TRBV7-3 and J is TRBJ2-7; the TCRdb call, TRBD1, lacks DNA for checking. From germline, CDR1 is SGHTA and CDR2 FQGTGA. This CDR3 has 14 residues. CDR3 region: CASSFGGAPYEQYF.

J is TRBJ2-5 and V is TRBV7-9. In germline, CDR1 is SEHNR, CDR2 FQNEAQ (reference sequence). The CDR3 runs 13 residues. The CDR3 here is CASRQDPQETQYF.

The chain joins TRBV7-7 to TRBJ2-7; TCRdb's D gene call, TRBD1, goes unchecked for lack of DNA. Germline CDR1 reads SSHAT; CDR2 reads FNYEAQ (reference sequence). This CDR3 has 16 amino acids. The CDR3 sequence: CASSSLYGKGHHEQYF. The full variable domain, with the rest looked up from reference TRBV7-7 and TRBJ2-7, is GAGVSQSPRYKVTKRGQDVTLRCDPISSHATLYWYQQALGQGPEFLTYFNYEAQPDKSGLPSDRFSAERPEGSISTLTIQRTEQRDSAMYRCASSSLYGKGHHEQYFGPGTRLTVT.